The 32 T cell receptor beta chains below come from one sample, sequenced in a study of post-analysis software for immune sequencing data. Study outcomes and limitations: In patients, TRBV5-6, TRBV5-1 and TRBV20-1 belonged to 4 or 5 TRBV segments found more frequently than in controls.

Unique-molecular-identifier-tagged TCR beta cDNA libraries were used. TCRdb passed the PCR reads through MiXCR, listing each CDR3 protein once. The table shows more than 350,000 distinct CDR3 sequences, with approximately 39% occurring only once. These TCRs' antigens remain unknown. The sample comprised blood. The receptors were sampled from a girl aged 2 to 10 with multiple sclerosis.

The J gene is TRBJ2-7, the V gene TRBV7-8; 8 bases are shared with TRBD2. Unmatched junction bases numbered 13, after V lost 6 bases and J lost 6 bases. The CDR3 spans 15 residues. Per germline, CDR1 SGHVS and CDR2 FQNEAQ. The CDR3 loop is CASRRIPGLGGEQYF. The CDR3 DNA reads TGTGCCAGCAGGAGAATACCGGGACTAGGAGGCGAGCAGTACTTC.

This chain joins TRBV5-1 and TRBJ2-7, with D maybe TRBD1 (6 bases). The CDR3 is 19 residues long. Germline values: CDR1 SGHRS, CDR2 YFSETQ. The V and J ends lost 3 bases and 2 bases respectively, with 27 bases between them. The CDR3 region has the DNA TGCGCCAGCAGCTGGTTATACGCAGATGAGGGGGTTCGGCCCTACGAGCAGTACTTC. Its protein is CASSWLYADEGVRPYEQYF.

The chain has TRBV29-1 and TRBJ2-7, with TRBD1 matching 7 bases. This CDR3 is 11 amino acids long. The J segment lost 3 bases and the V segment lost 6 bases, leaving 2 bases of the junction unmatched. Germline V lookup: CDR1 SQVTM, CDR2 ANQGSEA. The CDR3 DNA is TGCAGCGTGACAGGGTACTACGAGCAGTACTTC. This encodes CSVTGYYEQYF.

This chain uses TRBV9 with TRBJ2-7, with TRBD2 matching 9 bases. The better agreement between TRBJ2-5 and the DNA end casts doubt on the J call. The CDR3 length is 15 residues. The germline V gene has CDR1 SGDLS and CDR2 YYNGEE. The CDR3 region has the DNA TGTGCCAGCAGCGTAAGTAGCGGGGGCATAGAGACCCAGTACTTC. Translation: CASSVSSGGIETQYF.

The J gene is TRBJ2-5, the V gene TRBV5-6; D tentatively reads TRBD1 or TRBD2 (5 bases each). Deletions cut 10 bases from V and 5 bases from J, with 21 bases between. Per germline, CDR1 SGHDT and CDR2 YYEEEE. The CDR3 runs to 14 residues. DNA of the CDR3: TGTGCCGCCTGGAGAAGAGGTTGGGGGGAGACCCAGTACTTC. Its protein product is CAAWRRGWGETQYF.

This chain connects TRBV5-1 to TRBJ1-2; D possibly corresponds to TRBD1 (6 bases). The length of the CDR3 is 13 residues. Germline V gene data show CDR1 as SGHRS and CDR2 as YFSETQ. V lost 0 bases to trimming and J lost 12 bases, with 15 bases between them. The CDR3: CASSLGGGISNTF. The CDR3 nucleotides read TGCGCCAGCAGCTTGGGAGGGGGGATATCTAACACCTTC.

In its sample, this clonotype was seen a few times. This rearrangement joins TRBV29-1 to TRBJ2-1, with 8 positions matching TRBD2. This CDR3 spans 16 amino acids. Unmatched junction bases numbered 11, after V lost 1 base and J lost 6 bases. CDR1 and CDR2 (germline): SQVTM, ANQGSEA. The CDR3 sequence is CSVEARTSQNGNEQFF. CDR3 DNA: TGCAGCGTTGAAGCCAGGACTAGCCAAAATGGCAATGAGCAGTTCTTC.

Notes on this clonotype: Because the CDR3 is missing its conserved closing phenylalanine or tryptophan, this is likely a read error. The CDR3 coding sequence is TGCGCCAGCAGCTTGGCCGGGACAGGGTATGGCTACACCGTC. Protein product: CASSLAGTGYGYTV. This rearrangement joins TRBV5-1 to TRBJ1-2, with 9 bases lining up with TRBD1. This CDR3 contains 14 residues. From germline, CDR1 is SGHRS and CDR2 YFSETQ. V was pared by 0 bases and J by 5 bases, with 2 bases of the junction left unmatched.

The genes are TRBV29-1 and TRBJ2-3; maybe TRBD2 (5 bases). The CDR3 totals 16 residues. CDR1 and CDR2 from the germline V gene are SQVTM and ANQGSEA. V was trimmed by 3 bases and J by 0 bases, leaving 16 bases between them. In DNA, the CDR3 is TGCAGCGTTGATGGGGAGCGAGGCCCTAGCACAGATACGCAGTATTTT. Its protein product is CSVDGERGPSTDTQYF.

V gene TRBV18 combines with J gene TRBJ2-1, with D perhaps TRBD1 (5 bases). Germline CDR1 is KGHSH and CDR2 is LQKENI. The CDR3 is 16 amino acids. The V gene lost 6 bases and the J gene lost 0 bases, with 15 bases spanning the gap. The CDR3 spells CASSPRRDPSYNEQFF. CDR3 sequence (DNA): TGTGCCAGCTCTCCTCGCAGGGATCCCTCCTACAATGAGCAGTTCTTC.

The chain uses TRBV4-1 and TRBJ1-5; no clear D. Germline CDR1 and CDR2: MGHRA and YSYEKL. With 5 bases removed from V and 2 bases from J, the gap between germline ends came to 13 bases. This CDR3 region has 15 residues. CDR3 DNA: TGCGCCAGCAGCTCTCCGGGATCGGGCAATCAGCCCCAGCATTTT. Residues: CASSSPGSGNQPQHF.

The chain has TRBV20-1 and TRBJ2-1, with 7 bases identical to TRBD2. CDR1 and CDR2 from the germline V gene are DFQATT and SNEGSKA (reference sequence). CDR3 length: 14 amino acids. With 1 base clipped from V and 8 bases from J, the junction kept 8 bases outside the gene matches. The CDR3 DNA sequence: TGCAGTGCTAGAGGGACTAGAGGGATCGATGAGCAGTTCTTC. Its translation is CSARGTRGIDEQFF.

This clonotype was seen once. The V and J genes are TRBV5-1 and TRBJ2-1, with a weak D call TRBD2 (6 bases). This CDR3 has 15 amino acids. The germline CDR1 and CDR2 sequences are SGHRS and YFSETQ. V lost 1 base and J lost 7, with 15 bases in between. The CDR3 reads CASSLLGGGWNEQFF. CDR3 nucleotide sequence: TGCGCCAGCAGCTTGCTCGGGGGTGGGTGGAATGAGCAGTTCTTC.

As DNA, the CDR3 is TGTGCCAGCAGCGGGGACAGCCGACAGGACGAGCAGTACTTC. Translation gives CASSGDSRQDEQYF. The chain combines TRBV5-8 with TRBJ2-7; 7 bases line up with TRBD1. The CDR3 totals 14 residues. In germline, CDR1 is SGHTS, CDR2 YDEGEE. V was pared by 4 bases and J by 5 bases, with 9 bases of the junction left unmatched.

V gene TRBV20-1 combines with J gene TRBJ1-2; no reliable D call. The CDR3 has 14 amino acids. Trimming left V 6 bases short and J 3 bases short, with 17 bases between. Germline-derived CDR1 and CDR2 are DFQATT and SNEGSKA (reference sequence). In nucleotides, the CDR3 is TGCAGTGCCAGATCTCGCTACACCGACTATGGCTACACCTTC. Translating gives CSARSRYTDYGYTF.

The chain uses TRBV3-1 and TRBJ2-1; TRBD2 matches 12 bases. The length of the CDR3 is 18 residues. CDR1 LGHDT and CDR2 YNNKEL come from the germline V gene (reference sequence). Trimming took 1 base from V and 12 from J; bases not matched to a gene: 16. The CDR3 loop reads CASSQVASGRGDISRQFF. DNA for the CDR3: TGTGCCAGCAGCCAAGTTGCTAGCGGGAGGGGGGACATTAGTCGGCAGTTCTTC.

The chain links TRBV27 to TRBJ2-5; D call uncertain. Between the trimmed V and J ends, which lost 3 bases and 5 bases, there was a span of 25 bases. Germline assignment: CDR1 MNHEY and CDR2 SMNVEV (reference sequence). The CDR3 sequence is 18 residues long. CDR3 sequence: CASSLNYLTRDPEETQYF. CDR3 DNA: TGTGCCAGCAGTTTGAACTACCTGACACGAGACCCGGAGGAGACCCAGTACTTC.

As regards this clonotype: Possible read error: a much larger clone is one base away. The V gene is TRBV4-2, the J gene TRBJ1-1, with 9 bases identical to TRBD1. CDR3 size: 15 residues. From germline, CDR1 is LGHNA and CDR2 YNFKEQ. With 1 base clipped from V and 0 bases from J, the junction kept 0 bases outside the gene matches. The CDR3: CASSQGQGVNTEAFF. The CDR3 region has the DNA TGTGCCAGCAGCCAAGGACAGGGGGTGAACACTGAAGCTTTCTTT.

This clonotype was observed a few times. J is TRBJ2-4 and V is TRBV28; D ambiguous. The J call may be wrong; the DNA end is better matched by TRBJ2-5. Germline CDR1 and CDR2: MDHEN and SYDVKM. The CDR3 has 12 residues. The CDR3 is CASSTRAETQYF. In DNA form, the CDR3 reads TGTGCCAGCAGTACCCGGGCGGAGACCCAGTACTTC.

This clonotype has just a few counts. The V gene is TRBV3-1, the J gene TRBJ1-1; no definite D call. CDR1 is LGHDT, CDR2 YNNKEL, per germline (reference sequence). Trimming took off 0 bases at V and 11 bases at J, with 10 bases between the two ends. The CDR3 runs 12 residues. The CDR3 DNA reads as TGTGCCAGCAGCCAAGAATCGGGAGGGGCTTTCTTT. It yields the protein CASSQESGGAFF.

Remarks on this clonotype: A much more abundant neighbour one base away suggests this may be a read error. Given the absence of the conserved phenylalanine or tryptophan at the CDR3 end, a read error is likely. The chain has TRBV5-1 and TRBJ2-7; 7 nucleotides align to TRBD1. The germline gives CDR1 SGHRS, CDR2 YFSETQ. The ends lost 1 base at V and 2 bases at J; junction bases unmatched: 0. This CDR3 region has 13 residues. CDR3 bases: TGCGCCAGCAGCTTGACAGGGGCCTACGAGCAGTACTTA. It yields the protein CASSLTGAYEQYL.

As for this clonotype: A much more abundant neighbour one base away suggests this may be a read error. The chain uses TRBV29-1 and TRBJ2-5; D is perhaps TRBD2 (5 bases). The CDR3 covers 12 residues. The germline CDR1 and CDR2 sequences are SQVTM and ANQGSEA. Trimming took off 7 bases at V and 1 base at J, with 10 bases between the two ends. CDR3 region: CSAARGQETQYF. DNA of the CDR3: TGCAGCGCTGCCCGGGGCCAAGAGACCCAGTACTTC.

V gene TRBV5-1 combines with J gene TRBJ2-5; 9 positions agree with TRBD2. The CDR3 is made up of 15 amino acids. Germline CDR1 reads SGHRS; CDR2 reads YFSETQ. The junction had 2 bases not matched to a gene; V was cut back by 0 bases and J by 2 bases. For the CDR3, the DNA is TGCGCCAGCAGCTTGGGACTAGCGGAACAAGAGACCCAGTACTTC. Encoded protein: CASSLGLAEQETQYF.

In this sample, this clonotype turned up a few times. The chain links TRBV12-3 or TRBV12-4 to TRBJ2-1; D is tentatively TRBD1 or TRBD2 (6 bases each). The CDR3 is made up of 17 amino acids. V lost 6 bases and J lost 5, with 23 bases in between. The chain's CDR3 is CASRPTYGGRTHNEQFF. For the CDR3, the DNA is TGTGCCAGCAGACCAACTTATGGGGGGCGGACACACAATGAGCAGTTCTTC.

This clonotype was found a few times. The rearrangement uses TRBV25-1 and TRBJ1-2; no reliable D call. The germline V gene encodes CDR1 MGHDK and CDR2 SYGVNS. V was cut by 0 bases and J by 0 bases, with 5 bases left in between. The CDR3 is made up of 14 amino acids. The CDR3: CASSEYPANYGYTF. The DNA for the CDR3 is TGTGCCAGCAGTGAATATCCAGCTAACTATGGCTACACCTTC.

In this sample, this clonotype turned up a few times. The chain combines TRBV4-2 with TRBJ2-3; 11 bases are shared with TRBD2. CDR1 and CDR2 (germline): LGHNA, YNFKEQ. V gave up 3 bases and J gave up 0 bases; unmatched junction bases: 5. The CDR3 is 17 residues long. The CDR3 DNA follows: TGTGCCAGCAGCCACCCGACTAGCGGGGTTAGCACAGATACGCAGTATTTT. Amino acid sequence: CASSHPTSGVSTDTQYF.

The chain carries TRBV7-2 and TRBJ2-4; no firm D call. CDR3 length: 13 amino acids. Trimming took 3 bases from V and 2 from J, leaving 5 bases between them. Germline-derived CDR1 and CDR2 are SGHTA and FQGNSA. The DNA for the CDR3 is TGTGCCAGCAGCTTGGTTTCCAAAAACATTCAGTACTTC. Its protein product is CASSLVSKNIQYF.

This clonotype was observed a few times. The rearrangement joins TRBV5-1 to TRBJ2-7, with D possibly matching TRBD1 (6 bases). The CDR3 runs to 14 residues. Trimming removed 1 base from V and 1 base from J, with 9 bases in between. Germline CDR1 and CDR2: SGHRS and YFSETQ. The CDR3 DNA reads as TGCGCCAGCAGCTTGAATACAGGGTCCTACGAGCAGTACTTC. Its protein is CASSLNTGSYEQYF.

The rearrangement links TRBV12-3 or TRBV12-4 to TRBJ1-2; D is unclear. This CDR3 contains 15 residues. V gave up 1 base and J gave up 3 bases, with 12 bases separating them. The DNA for the CDR3 is TGTGCCAGCAGTTTAGGGGGTGACCTCGACTATGGCTACACCTTC. Protein sequence: CASSLGGDLDYGYTF.

The V call is TRBV29-1, the J call TRBJ2-7; TRBD1 agrees at 8 bases. This CDR3 is 13 amino acids long. The V gene end was trimmed by 7 bases and the J gene end by 6 bases; junction bases not matched to a gene: 11. The V gene's germline CDR1 is SQVTM and CDR2 ANQGSEA. The CDR3 nucleotides are TGCAGCGCCCCTGGCCAGGGGGCTGGCGAGCAGTACTTC. Protein: CSAPGQGAGEQYF.

About this clonotype itself: The junction departs from germline at one end; a sequencing error may be responsible. The V gene is TRBV5-6, the J gene TRBJ2-3; TRBD1 might be the D (6 bases). CDR1 is SGHDT and CDR2 is YYEEEE in the germline V gene. This CDR3 comprises 13 residues. The CDR3 spells CASSLGAQDTQYF. CDR3 DNA sequence: TGTGCTAGCAGCTTGGGGGCGCAGGATACGCAGTATTTT. Full variable domain (rest looked up from reference TRBV5-6 and TRBJ2-3): DAGVTQSPTHLIKTRGQQVTLRCSPKSGHDTVSWYQQALGQGPQFIFQYYEEEERQRGNFPDRFSGHQFPNYSSELNVNALLLGDSALYLCASSLGAQDTQYFGPGTRLTVL.

The V call is TRBV3-1, the J call TRBJ2-1; D not resolved. The CDR3 loop spans 14 amino acids. CDR1 is LGHDT, CDR2 YNNKEL, per germline (reference sequence). Between the trimmed V and J ends, which lost 0 bases and 10 bases, there was a span of 13 bases. Here the CDR3 reads CASSQDPSYGEQFF. For the CDR3, the DNA is TGTGCCAGCAGCCAAGATCCATCTTATGGGGAGCAGTTCTTC.